These 13 T cell receptor beta chains were all obtained from the same sample, sequenced in a study of cytomegalovirus exposure and HLA in healthy donors. PCR used 60 Vbeta primers and 13 Jbeta primers. Assay used: immunoSEQ multiplex PCR; TCRdb lists only in-frame clones, some missing. The sample shows under 50,000 clones, around three quarters of them seen only once. The sample taken for sequencing was PBMCs. These receptors came from a man under 40 in good health and CMV-seronegative.

This clone was observed a handful of times. This sequence joins TRBV6-1 and TRBJ1-1, with D uncertain. Germline CDR1 is MNHNS and CDR2 is SASEGT. This CDR3 is built from 15 residues. The V gene lost 3 bases and the J gene lost 1 base, with 12 bases spanning the gap. The CDR3 sequence is CASSDPPGGNTEAFF. CDR3 sequence (DNA): TGTGCCAGCAGTGATCCCCCCGGTGGGAACACTGAAGCTTTCTTT.

CDR3 amino acids: CAWSRGLAYEQYF. The CDR3, as DNA: TGTGCCTGGAGTCGGGGACTAGCGTACGAGCAGTACTTC. This chain links TRBV30 with TRBJ2-7; 10 bases agree with TRBD2. The V gene end was trimmed by 2 bases and the J gene end by 4 bases; junction bases not matched to a gene: 2. The CDR3 covers 13 residues. CDR1 GTSNPN and CDR2 SVGIG come from the germline V gene (reference sequence).

The rearrangement uses TRBV2 and TRBJ2-1; the match to TRBD2 covers 7 bases. V lost 1 base and J lost 4; bases outside the gene matches: 7. Germline V CDR1 and CDR2: SNHLY, FYNNEI. The CDR3 runs 16 residues. The DNA of the CDR3 is TGTGCCAGCAGTGAAGATGTGGTTAGCGGGTACAATGAGCAGTTCTTC. Translating it yields CASSEDVVSGYNEQFF.

DNA for the CDR3: TGTGCCAGCAGTTTAAGGGGAGCGGGCTACGAGCAGTACTTC. Translating gives CASSLRGAGYEQYF. The gene calls are TRBV27 and TRBJ2-7, with D possibly being TRBD2 (6 bases). CDR1 is MNHEY, CDR2 SMNVEV, per germline (reference sequence). V was clipped by 2 bases and J by 3 bases, with 11 bases between them. CDR3 length equals 14 residues.

The chain employs TRBV5-4 and TRBJ2-7; maybe TRBD2 (6 bases). The CDR3 runs 15 residues. The V end was cut by 4 bases, the J end by 7 bases, with 21 bases between. The germline V gene encodes CDR1 SGHNT and CDR2 YYREEE (reference sequence). CDR3 in amino acids: CASSPPGTSPKEQYF. CDR3 nucleotide sequence: TGTGCCAGCAGCCCTCCTGGGACTTCCCCCAAGGAGCAGTACTTC. Together with reference TRBV5-4 and TRBJ2-7, the CDR3 gives the full variable domain: ETGVTQSPTHLIKTRGQQVTLRCSSQSGHNTVSWYQQALGQGPQFIFQYYREEENGRGNFPPRFSGLQFPNYSSELNVNALELDDSALYLCASSPPGTSPKEQYFGPGTRLTVT.

This chain joins TRBV11-2 and TRBJ1-1; possible D gene TRBD1, 5 bases. Germline-derived CDR1 and CDR2 are SGHAT and FQNNGV. The CDR3 runs to 17 residues. Trimming pared 6 bases from V and 2 bases from J, leaving 22 bases between. CDR3 sequence: CASSPGLGGLFNTEAFF. CDR3 DNA: TGTGCCAGCAGTCCGGGTCTGGGGGGACTTTTTAACACTGAAGCTTTCTTT.

In regard to this clone: Other DNA sequences in this sample translate to the same CDR3. The chain is built from TRBV5-1 and TRBJ1-5; no clear D. The CDR3 extends over 13 amino acids. CDR1 and CDR2 from the germline V gene are SGHRS and YFSETQ. The V and J ends lost 0 bases and 4 bases respectively, with 5 bases between them. The CDR3 bases are TGCGCCAGCAGCTTGGGGCAGAATCAGCCCCAGCATTTT. This encodes CASSLGQNQPQHF.

V usage is TRBV5-1 and J usage is TRBJ2-5; 8 positions agree with TRBD2. The CDR3 loop spans 14 amino acids. Germline CDR1 and CDR2: SGHRS and YFSETQ. V trimming: 4 bases; J trimming: 4 bases; junction bases outside the gene matches: 6. CDR3 nucleotide sequence: TGCGCCAGCAGCAGCCTAGCGGGTGGAGAGACCCAGTACTTC. Its translation: CASSSLAGGETQYF.

This chain links TRBV11-2 with TRBJ2-3; a possible D gene is TRBD2 (6 bases). Trimming removed 3 bases at V and 2 bases at J, with 24 bases between. The germline V gene has CDR1 SGHAT and CDR2 FQNNGV. This CDR3 is built from 19 residues. The CDR3 region is CASSFLTLAPGDLTDTQYF. CDR3 DNA: TGTGCCAGCAGCTTCTTAACCTTAGCCCCGGGAGACCTCACAGATACGCAGTATTTT.

The CDR3 DNA reads TGCGCCAGCAGCGAACAGGGGACTTCGAACACTGAAGCTTTCTTT. It encodes CASSEQGTSNTEAFF. The J gene is TRBJ1-1, the V gene TRBV5-1; 7 nucleotides match TRBD1. The CDR3 covers 15 residues. Germline CDR1 reads SGHRS; CDR2 reads YFSETQ. V dropped 4 bases and J dropped 1; count of bases not matched to a gene: 7.

V usage is TRBV4-2 and J usage is TRBJ1-1; TRBD1 agrees at 7 bases. Germline CDR1 reads LGHNA; CDR2 reads YNFKEQ. The CDR3 covers 16 residues. The J segment lost 0 bases and the V segment lost 2 bases, leaving 6 bases of the junction unmatched. The CDR3 reads CASSQMGTVMNTEAFF. The CDR3 bases are TGTGCCAGCAGCCAAATGGGGACAGTCATGAACACTGAAGCTTTCTTT.

Notes on this clone: It is unclear where the CDR3 begins or ends on the DNA, so no DNA is shown, and the CDR3 is as TCRdb lists it. The chain couples TRBV5-3 to TRBJ2-3; the table calls TRBD2, which could not be checked here. TRBV5-3 is an ORF; its function is uncertain. The CDR3 extends over 17 residues, inclusive of both ends. CDR3: CARYRCGGQELTDTQYF.

The rearrangement links TRBV2 to TRBJ2-4; D unresolved. Germline assignment: CDR1 SNHLY and CDR2 FYNNEI. Trimming removed 6 bases from V and 3 bases from J, with 15 bases in between. This CDR3 is 15 amino acids long. For the CDR3, the DNA is TGTGCCAGCAGCCCCCTGAGAGTCGACAAAAACATTCAGTACTTC. This codes for CASSPLRVDKNIQYF.